The next 6 T cell receptor beta chains were all read from a single sample in a study of cytomegalovirus exposure and HLA in healthy donors. 13 Jbeta primers and 60 Vbeta primers were used for the PCR. Assay: immunoSEQ multiplex PCR; the TCRdb copy retains only in-frame clones and omits some. The sample holds about 92,000 clones. The sequenced sample consisted of PBMCs. These receptors came from a man between 45 and 60 years old in good health and CMV-seropositive.

This rearrangement joins TRBV7-9 to TRBJ1-5; maybe TRBD1 (5 bases). Trimming pared 3 bases from V and 0 bases from J, leaving 6 bases between. Germline lookup yields CDR1 SEHNR and CDR2 FQNEAQ (reference sequence). The CDR3 length is 14 residues. DNA of the CDR3: TGTGCCAGCAGCTTGACAGATAGCAATCAGCCCCAGCATTTT. Translated, it gives CASSLTDSNQPQHF.

This chain uses TRBV6-5 with TRBJ1-6; the D is unclear. The V and J ends lost 6 bases and 2 bases respectively, with 5 bases between them. The CDR3 is 13 residues long. Germline V CDR1 and CDR2: MNHEY, SVGAGI. This chain's CDR3 is CASSPPYNSPLHF. In nucleotides, the CDR3 is TGTGCCAGCAGCCCTCCCTATAATTCACCCCTCCACTTT.

V usage is TRBV7-2 and J usage is TRBJ2-1; a possible D gene is TRBD2 (6 bases). CDR3 length: 16 amino acids. Germline CDR1 is SGHTA and CDR2 is FQGNSA. Trimming stripped 4 bases from V and 6 bases from J, with 19 bases between. The CDR3 sequence is CASSSSIGSGVNEQFF. The CDR3 DNA is TGTGCCAGCAGCTCGTCTATAGGTAGCGGAGTCAATGAGCAGTTCTTC.

This chain connects TRBV6-5 to TRBJ1-1, with D perhaps matching TRBD1 (6 bases). The V gene's germline CDR1 is MNHEY and CDR2 SVGAGI. Trimming shortened V by 0 bases and J by 11 bases, and 13 bases separated the two germline ends. CDR3 length equals 13 residues. DNA for the CDR3: TGTGCCAGCAGTTACTCGAGGCAGGGGTCCGCTTTCTTT. Translation gives CASSYSRQGSAFF.

The chain recombines TRBV28 with TRBJ2-1; 11 bases are shared with TRBD1. This CDR3 has 17 amino acids. Trimming took 2 bases from V and 12 from J; bases not matched to a gene: 15. Germline loops: CDR1 MDHEN, CDR2 SYDVKM. The CDR3 region has the DNA TGTGCCAGCAGTTTACTCCCGGGACAGGGGGGCACCAGTTGGCAGTTCTTC. It translates to CASSLLPGQGGTSWQFF.

The genes are TRBV9 and TRBJ2-1, with 9 bases matching TRBD1. CDR3 size: 15 residues. Germline V gene sequence: CDR1 SGDLS, CDR2 YYNGEE. Trimming at V came to 4 bases and at J to 6 bases, leaving 8 bases not matched to a gene. The DNA for the CDR3 is TGTGCCAGCAGCCCCCCGGGACAGGGTTCCAATGAGCAGTTCTTC. Its translation: CASSPPGQGSNEQFF.